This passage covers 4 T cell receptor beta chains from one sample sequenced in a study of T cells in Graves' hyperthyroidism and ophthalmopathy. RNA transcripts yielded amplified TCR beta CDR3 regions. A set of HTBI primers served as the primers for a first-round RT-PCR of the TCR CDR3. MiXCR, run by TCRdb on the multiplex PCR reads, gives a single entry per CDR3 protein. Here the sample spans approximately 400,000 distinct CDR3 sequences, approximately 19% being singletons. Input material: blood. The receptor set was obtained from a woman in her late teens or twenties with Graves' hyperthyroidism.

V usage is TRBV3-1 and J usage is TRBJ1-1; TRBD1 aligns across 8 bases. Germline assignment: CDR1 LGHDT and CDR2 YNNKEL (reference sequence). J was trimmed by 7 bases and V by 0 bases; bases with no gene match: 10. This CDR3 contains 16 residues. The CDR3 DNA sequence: TGTGCCAGCAGCCAAGATCTTTCAGGGGGCGCGGGTGAAGCTTTCTTT. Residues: CASSQDLSGGAGEAFF.

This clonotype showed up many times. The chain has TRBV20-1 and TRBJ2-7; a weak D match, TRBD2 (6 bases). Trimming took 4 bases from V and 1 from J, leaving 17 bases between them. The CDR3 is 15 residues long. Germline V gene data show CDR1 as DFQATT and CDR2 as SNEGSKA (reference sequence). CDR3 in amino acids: CSAIPGTGNSYEQYF. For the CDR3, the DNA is TGCAGTGCTATCCCCGGGACTGGCAATTCCTACGAGCAGTACTTC.

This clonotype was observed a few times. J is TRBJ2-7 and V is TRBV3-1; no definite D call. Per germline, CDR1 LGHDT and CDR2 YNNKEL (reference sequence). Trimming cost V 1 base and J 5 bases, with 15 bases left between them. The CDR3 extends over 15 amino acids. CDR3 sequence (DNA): TGTGCCAGCAGCCAAGTATACAGTATTAGGAACGAGCAGTACTTC. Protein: CASSQVYSIRNEQYF.

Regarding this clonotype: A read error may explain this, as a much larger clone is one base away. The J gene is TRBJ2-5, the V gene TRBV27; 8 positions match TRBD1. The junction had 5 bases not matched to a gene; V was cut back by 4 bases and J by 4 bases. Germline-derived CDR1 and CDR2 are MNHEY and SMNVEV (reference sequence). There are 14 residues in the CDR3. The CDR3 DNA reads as TGTGCCAGCAGTTCCTTGACAGGGGCAGAGACCCAGTACTTC. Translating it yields CASSSLTGAETQYF.